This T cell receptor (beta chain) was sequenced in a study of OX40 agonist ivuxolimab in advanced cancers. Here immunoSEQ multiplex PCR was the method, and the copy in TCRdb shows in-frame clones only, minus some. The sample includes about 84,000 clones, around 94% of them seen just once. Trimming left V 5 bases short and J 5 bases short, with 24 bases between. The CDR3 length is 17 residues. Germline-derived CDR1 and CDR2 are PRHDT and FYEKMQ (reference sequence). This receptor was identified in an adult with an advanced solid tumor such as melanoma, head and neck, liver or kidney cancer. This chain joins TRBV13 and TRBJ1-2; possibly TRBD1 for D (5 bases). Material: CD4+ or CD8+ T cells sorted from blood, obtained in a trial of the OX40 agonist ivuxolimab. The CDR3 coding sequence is TGTGCCAGCAGCGAGACGGACAAGCCGGGGCAGGCTTATGGCTACACCTTC. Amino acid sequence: CASSETDKPGQAYGYTF.